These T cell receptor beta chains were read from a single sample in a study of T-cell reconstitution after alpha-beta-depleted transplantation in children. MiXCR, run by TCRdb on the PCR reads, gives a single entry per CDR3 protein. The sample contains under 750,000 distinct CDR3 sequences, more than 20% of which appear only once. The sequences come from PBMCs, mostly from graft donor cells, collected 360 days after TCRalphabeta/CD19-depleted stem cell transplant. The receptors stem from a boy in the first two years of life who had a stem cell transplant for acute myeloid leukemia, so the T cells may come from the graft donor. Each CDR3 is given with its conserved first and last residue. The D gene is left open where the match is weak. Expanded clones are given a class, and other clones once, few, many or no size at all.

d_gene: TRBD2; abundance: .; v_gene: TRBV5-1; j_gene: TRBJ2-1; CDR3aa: CASSTAGGPYNEQFF; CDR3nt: TGCGCCAGCAGTACGGCGGGGGGGCCGTACAATGAGCAGTTCTTC
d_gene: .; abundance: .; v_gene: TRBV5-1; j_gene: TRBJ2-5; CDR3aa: CASSLPGGYQETQYF; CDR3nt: TGCGCCAGCAGCTTGCCAGGGGGGTACCAAGAGACCCAGTACTTC
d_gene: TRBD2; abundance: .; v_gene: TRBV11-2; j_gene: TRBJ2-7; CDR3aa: CASSYVPRGLAGGRSSYEQYF; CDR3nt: TGTGCCAGCAGCTACGTCCCCAGGGGACTAGCGGGGGGCCGTAGCTCCTACGAGCAGTACTTC
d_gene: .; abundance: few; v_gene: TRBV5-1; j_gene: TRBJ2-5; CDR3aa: CASSALDVQETQYF; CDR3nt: TGCGCCAGCAGCGCCCTCGACGTCCAAGAGACCCAGTACTTC
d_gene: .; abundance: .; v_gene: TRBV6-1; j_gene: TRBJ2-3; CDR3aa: CASRGGGATDTQYF; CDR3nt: TGTGCCAGCAGAGGTGGGGGGGCCACAGATACGCAGTATTTT
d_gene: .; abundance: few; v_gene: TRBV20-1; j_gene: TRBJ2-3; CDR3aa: CSAEVGGFTDTQYF; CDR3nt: TGCAGTGCCGAAGTCGGAGGATTCACAGATACGCAGTATTTT
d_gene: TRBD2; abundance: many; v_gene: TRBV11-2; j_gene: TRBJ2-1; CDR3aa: CASSLSPAGVEQFF; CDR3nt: TGTGCCAGCAGCCTCTCCCCAGCGGGGGTTGAGCAGTTCTTC
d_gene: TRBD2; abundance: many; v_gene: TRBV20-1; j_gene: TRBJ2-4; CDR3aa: CSARPKLAGEYF; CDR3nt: TGCAGTGCTAGACCTAAACTAGCGGGAGAGTACTTC
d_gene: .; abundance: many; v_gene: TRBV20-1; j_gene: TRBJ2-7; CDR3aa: CSASSFSYEQYF; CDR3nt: TGCAGTGCTAGTAGCTTCTCCTACGAGCAGTACTTC
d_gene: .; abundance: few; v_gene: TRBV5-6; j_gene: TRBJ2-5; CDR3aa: CASSTGSGGETQYF; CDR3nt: TGTGCCAGCAGCACCGGTAGTGGCGGAGAGACCCAGTACTTC
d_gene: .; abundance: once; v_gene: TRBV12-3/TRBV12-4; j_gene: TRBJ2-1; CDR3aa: CAARGGAYNEQFF; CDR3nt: TGTGCGGCCAGAGGGGGGGCCTACAATGAGCAGTTCTTC
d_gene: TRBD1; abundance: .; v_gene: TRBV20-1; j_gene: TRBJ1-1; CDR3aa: CSASRGQGGDTEAFF; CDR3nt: TGCAGTGCTAGTAGGGGACAGGGGGGAGACACTGAAGCTTTCTTT
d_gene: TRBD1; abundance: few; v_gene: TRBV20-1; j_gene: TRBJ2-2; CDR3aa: CSAARQGRTGELFF; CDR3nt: TGCAGTGCTGCTCGACAGGGGAGGACCGGGGAGCTGTTTTTT
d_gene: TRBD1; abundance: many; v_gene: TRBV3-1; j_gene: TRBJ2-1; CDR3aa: CASSQVWGQGGDEQFF; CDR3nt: TGTGCCAGCAGCCAAGTTTGGGGACAGGGGGGGGATGAGCAGTTCTTC
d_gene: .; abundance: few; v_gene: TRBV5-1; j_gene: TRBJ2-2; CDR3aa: CASRQGVGELFF; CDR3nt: TGCGCCAGCAGACAGGGAGTCGGGGAGCTGTTTTTT
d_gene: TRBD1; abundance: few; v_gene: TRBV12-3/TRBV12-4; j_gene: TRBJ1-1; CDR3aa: CASTRQGAWNTEAFF; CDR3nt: TGTGCCAGCACGCGACAGGGGGCGTGGAACACTGAAGCTTTCTTT
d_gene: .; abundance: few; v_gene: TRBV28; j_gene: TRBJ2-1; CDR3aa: CASSPAWSEQFF; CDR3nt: TGTGCCAGCAGTCCAGCTTGGAGTGAGCAGTTCTTC
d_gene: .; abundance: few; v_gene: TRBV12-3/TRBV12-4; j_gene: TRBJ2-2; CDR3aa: CASSLSREAVGELFF; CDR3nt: TGTGCCAGCAGTTTAAGCAGGGAGGCTGTCGGGGAGCTGTTTTTT
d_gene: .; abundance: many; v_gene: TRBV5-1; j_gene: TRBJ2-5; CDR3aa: CASSLRLAKETQYF; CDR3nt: TGCGCCAGCAGCTTGAGGCTCGCCAAAGAGACCCAGTACTTC
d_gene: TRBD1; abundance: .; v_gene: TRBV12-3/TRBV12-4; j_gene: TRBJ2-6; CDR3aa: CASSFDREYGANVLTF; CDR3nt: TGTGCCAGCAGCTTCGACAGGGAGTATGGGGCCAACGTCCTGACTTTC
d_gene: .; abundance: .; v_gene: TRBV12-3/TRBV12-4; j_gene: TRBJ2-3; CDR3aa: CASSLAYEFTDTQYF; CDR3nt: TGTGCCAGCAGTTTAGCGTACGAGTTCACAGATACGCAGTATTTT
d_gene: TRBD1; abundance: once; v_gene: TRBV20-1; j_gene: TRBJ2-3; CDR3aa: CSARAPGGQGATDTQYF; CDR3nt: TGCAGTGCTAGAGCGCCAGGGGGACAGGGGGCAACAGATACGCAGTATTTT
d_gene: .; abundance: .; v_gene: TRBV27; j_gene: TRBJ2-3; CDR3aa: CASSLSPAGVGGSTDTQYF; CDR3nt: TGTGCCAGCAGTTTATCGCCCGCAGGTGTAGGGGGGAGCACAGATACGCAGTATTTT
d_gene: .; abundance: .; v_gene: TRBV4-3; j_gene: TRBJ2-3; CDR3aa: CASSQVGSDTDTQYF; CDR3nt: TGCGCCAGCAGCCAAGTAGGGTCCGATACAGATACGCAGTATTTT